The T cell receptor beta chain described here comes from a study of post-analysis software for immune sequencing data. The wider study: Progressive-relapsing, secondary progressive and relapsing-remitting multiple sclerosis were among the disease courses included.

Unique molecular identifiers were built into the TCR beta cDNA libraries. In TCRdb, the PCR reads were re-called with MiXCR into one record per CDR3 protein. The sample consists of about 430,000 distinct CDR3 sequences, approximately 38% of them appearing once. Findings and limits, study-wide: Included in a set of roughly five TRBV segments more frequent in patients than controls were TRBV5-6, TRBV5-1 and TRBV20-1. Versus controls, multiple sclerosis patients showed significantly lower diversity (normalized Chao1).

Points on this clonotype: Its antigen is not identified. A much larger clone sits a single nucleotide away, making a read error possible.

V was pared by 4 bases and J by 8 bases, with 11 bases of the junction left unmatched. There are 15 residues in the CDR3. CDR1 and CDR2 (germline): SGHKS, YYEKEE (reference sequence). V and J are TRBV5-5 and TRBJ2-1; 8 bases fit TRBD2. The receptor was derived from a girl aged 2-10 years with multiple sclerosis. Source material: blood. The CDR3 nucleotides are TGTGCCAGCAGCAAGGGGCTAGTCGGGGGGGATGAGCAGTTCTTC. Translating gives CASSKGLVGGDEQFF.